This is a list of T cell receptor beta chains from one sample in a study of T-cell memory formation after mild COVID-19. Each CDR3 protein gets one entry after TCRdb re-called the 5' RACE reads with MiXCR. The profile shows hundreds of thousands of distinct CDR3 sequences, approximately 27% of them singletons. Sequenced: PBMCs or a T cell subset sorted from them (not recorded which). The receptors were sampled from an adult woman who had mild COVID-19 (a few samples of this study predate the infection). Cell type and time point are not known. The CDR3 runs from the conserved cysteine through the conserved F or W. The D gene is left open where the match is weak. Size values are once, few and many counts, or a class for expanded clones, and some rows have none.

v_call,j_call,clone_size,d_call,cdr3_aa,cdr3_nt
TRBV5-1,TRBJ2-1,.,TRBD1,CASSLGQGVGSSYNEQFF,TGCGCCAGCAGCTTGGGACAGGGAGTTGGGAGCTCCTACAATGAGCAGTTCTTC
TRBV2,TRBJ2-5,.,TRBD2,CASSERAGGLLETQYF,TGTGCCAGCAGTGAGCGGGCGGGGGGCCTCCTCGAGACCCAGTACTTC
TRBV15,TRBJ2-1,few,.,CATALGDEQFF,TGTGCCACCGCCTTGGGGGATGAGCAGTTCTTC
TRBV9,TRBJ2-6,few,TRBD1,CASSVASSDRAQHSGANVLTF,TGTGCCAGCAGCGTAGCGTCCTCGGACAGGGCTCAGCACTCTGGGGCCAACGTCCTGACTTTC
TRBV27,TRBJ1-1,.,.,CASSNGRRNTEAFF,TGTGCCAGCAGTAACGGACGGCGGAACACTGAAGCTTTCTTT
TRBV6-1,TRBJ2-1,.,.,CASSERAQAANEQFF,TGTGCCAGCAGTGAAAGGGCTCAGGCCGCTAATGAGCAGTTCTTC
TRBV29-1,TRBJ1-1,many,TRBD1,CSVRVNAGTGETFF,TGCAGCGTTAGGGTCAACGCCGGGACAGGGGAAACTTTCTTT
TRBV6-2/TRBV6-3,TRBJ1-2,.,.,CASSYSEQGRSGYTF,TGTGCCAGCAGTTACTCCGAACAGGGCCGTAGCGGCTACACCTTC
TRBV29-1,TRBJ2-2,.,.,CSVEDSGARSGELFF,TGCAGCGTTGAAGATTCAGGGGCTAGGTCCGGGGAGCTGTTTTTT
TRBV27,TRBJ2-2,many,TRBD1,CASRPRGLNTGELFF,TGTGCCAGCAGGCCCAGGGGGTTGAACACCGGGGAGCTGTTTTTT
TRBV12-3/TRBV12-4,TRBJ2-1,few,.,CASSRRGPYNEQFF,TGTGCCAGCAGTCGGCGGGGCCCCTACAATGAGCAGTTCTTC
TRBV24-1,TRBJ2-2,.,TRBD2,CATSDWTSGNTGELFF,TGTGCCACCAGTGACTGGACTAGCGGAAACACCGGGGAGCTGTTTTTT
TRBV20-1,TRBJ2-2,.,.,CSVEQPRTGELFF,TGCAGTGTCGAGCAGCCCCGTACCGGGGAGCTGTTTTTT
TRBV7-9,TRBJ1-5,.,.,CASNLGNQPQHF,TGTGCCAGTAACCTGGGCAATCAGCCCCAGCATTTT
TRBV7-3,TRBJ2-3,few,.,CASSDRGLILGDTQYF,TGTGCCAGCAGCGACCGAGGACTTATCCTTGGGGATACGCAGTATTTT
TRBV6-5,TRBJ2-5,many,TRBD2,CASSYSSGGTKTQYF,TGTGCCAGCAGTTACTCTAGCGGGGGTACGAAGACCCAGTACTTC
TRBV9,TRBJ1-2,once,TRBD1,CASSVGQGARGYTF,TGTGCCAGCAGCGTAGGTCAGGGGGCGCGAGGCTACACCTTC
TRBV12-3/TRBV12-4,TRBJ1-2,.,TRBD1,CASTGDRVNYGYTF,TGTGCCAGCACTGGGGACAGGGTGAACTATGGCTACACCTTC
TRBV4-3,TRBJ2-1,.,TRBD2,CASSEGLAVYNEQFF,TGCGCCAGCAGCGAAGGACTAGCGGTATACAATGAGCAGTTCTTC
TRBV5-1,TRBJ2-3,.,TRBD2,CASSRNTAGTDTQYF,TGCGCCAGCAGCCGTAATACAGCGGGGACAGATACGCAGTATTTT
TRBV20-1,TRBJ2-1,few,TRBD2,CSARGRAGASYNEQFF,TGCAGTGCTAGAGGTAGAGCGGGGGCCTCCTACAATGAGCAGTTCTTC
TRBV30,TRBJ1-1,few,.,CAWSGQGGTEAFF,TGTGCCTGGAGTGGTCAGGGTGGCACTGAAGCTTTCTTT
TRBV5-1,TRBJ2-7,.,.,CASSLGGLAYEQYF,TGCGCCAGCAGCTTGGGAGGGTTGGCCTACGAGCAGTACTTC
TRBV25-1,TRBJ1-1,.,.,CASALGVSEAFF,TGTGCCAGCGCACTCGGGGTGTCTGAAGCTTTCTTT
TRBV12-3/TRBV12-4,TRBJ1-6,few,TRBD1,CASSPTPGQGNSPLHF,TGTGCCAGCAGTCCGACCCCCGGACAGGGAAATTCACCCCTCCACTTT
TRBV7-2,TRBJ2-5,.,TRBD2,CASSLSPRTSRQETQYF,TGTGCCAGCAGCTTATCCCCTCGGACTAGCCGGCAAGAGACCCAGTACTTC
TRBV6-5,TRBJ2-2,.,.,CASSMDPIDTGELFF,TGTGCCAGCAGTATGGACCCTATAGACACCGGGGAGCTGTTTTTT
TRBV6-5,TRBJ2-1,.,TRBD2,CASSHSSSGGGNEQFF,TGTGCCAGCAGTCACTCTTCTAGCGGGGGCGGGAATGAGCAGTTCTTC
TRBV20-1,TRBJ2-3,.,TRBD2,CSARDPLGLAGGRGSTDTQYF,TGCAGTGCTAGAGACCCCCTAGGACTAGCGGGAGGGCGGGGGAGCACAGATACGCAGTATTTT
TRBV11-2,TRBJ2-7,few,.,CASSLPGMAGFSYEQYF,TGTGCCAGCAGCCTCCCCGGTATGGCGGGATTCAGCTACGAGCAGTACTTC
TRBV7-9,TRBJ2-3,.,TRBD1,CASSSGTGDTQYF,TGTGCCAGCAGCTCAGGGACAGGGGATACGCAGTATTTT
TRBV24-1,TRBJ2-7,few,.,CATSGGYEQYF,TGTGCCACCAGTGGCGGATACGAGCAGTACTTC
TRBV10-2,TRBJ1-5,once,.,CASSEPGTNQPQHF,TGCGCCAGCAGTGAACCGGGGACAAATCAGCCCCAGCATTTT
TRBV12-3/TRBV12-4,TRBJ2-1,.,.,CASSVPGTYNEQFF,TGTGCCAGCAGCGTTCCGGGAACATACAATGAGCAGTTCTTC
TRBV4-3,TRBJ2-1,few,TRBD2,CASSSTSEKYNEQFF,TGCGCCAGCAGCTCAACTAGCGAAAAATACAATGAGCAGTTCTTC
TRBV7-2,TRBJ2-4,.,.,CASSLIELATDIQYF,TGTGCCAGCAGCTTAATAGAGCTAGCCACTGACATTCAGTACTTC
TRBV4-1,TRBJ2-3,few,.,CASSQDVSATRQDSTDTQYF,TGCGCCAGCAGCCAAGATGTATCGGCTACCAGGCAGGATAGCACAGATACGCAGTATTTT
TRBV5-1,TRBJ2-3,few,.,CASGVTRDTQYF,TGCGCCAGCGGGGTTACCAGGGATACGCAGTATTTT
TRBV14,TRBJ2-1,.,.,CASSQDIAGAIYNEQFF,TGTGCCAGCAGCCAAGATATTGCGGGGGCCATCTACAATGAGCAGTTCTTC
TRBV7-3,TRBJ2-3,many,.,CASSIQGRTDTDTQYF,TGTGCCAGCAGCATTCAGGGACGGACAGACACAGATACGCAGTATTTT